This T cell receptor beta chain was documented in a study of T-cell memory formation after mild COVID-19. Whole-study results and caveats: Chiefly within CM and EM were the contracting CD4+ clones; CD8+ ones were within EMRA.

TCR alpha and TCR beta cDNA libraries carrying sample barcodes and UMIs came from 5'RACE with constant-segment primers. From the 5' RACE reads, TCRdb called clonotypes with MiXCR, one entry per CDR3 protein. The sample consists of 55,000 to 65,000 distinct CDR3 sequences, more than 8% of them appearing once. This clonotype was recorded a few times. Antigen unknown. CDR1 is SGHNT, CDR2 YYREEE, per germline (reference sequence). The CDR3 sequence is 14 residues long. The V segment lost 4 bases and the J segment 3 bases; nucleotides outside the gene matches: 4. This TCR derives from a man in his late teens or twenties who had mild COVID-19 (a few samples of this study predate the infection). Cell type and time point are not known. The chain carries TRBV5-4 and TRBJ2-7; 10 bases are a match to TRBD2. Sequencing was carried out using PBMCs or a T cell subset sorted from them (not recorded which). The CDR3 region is CASSRAGGNYEQYF. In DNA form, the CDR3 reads TGTGCCAGCAGCAGAGCGGGGGGGAACTACGAGCAGTACTTC.